This T cell receptor beta chain was documented in a study of T cells in tumors after PD-1 blockade. In the study overall: Prior checkpoint blockade, systemic immunosuppressant use, or anti-cancer therapy within 4 weeks excluded patients. Each patient got pembrolizumab 200 mg every 3 weeks or cemiplimab 350 mg every 2 weeks.

As for this clone: What it binds is not known.

V was shortened by 1 base and J by 5 bases, with 6 bases between the two germline ends. The CDR3 length is 13 residues. Looked up from germline, CDR1 is MNHEY and CDR2 is SVGAGI. The study's findings and limits: Expanded exhausted CD8+ clones after therapy were mostly novel clonotypes. Roughly 40% of tumor TCR clonotypes were also found in blood.

Measured with immunoSEQ multiplex PCR; TCRdb has only the in-frame clones, and not every one. Of about 7,700 clones in the sample, approximately 67% are singletons; the top ten hold 7% to 10%. The chain combines TRBV6-5 with TRBJ1-5; no definite D call. The sequence was obtained from a human donor with basal cell carcinoma. The sequencing here drew on tumor tissue, taken after anti-PD-1 treatment. The CDR3 here is CASSYLKDQPQHF. For the CDR3, the DNA is TGTGCCAGCAGTTACTTGAAGGATCAGCCCCAGCATTTT.